Presented here are 27 T cell receptor beta chains from one specimen sequenced in a study of shared clonotypes between healthy human individuals. Some clones are missing from TCRdb's copy, which holds only in-frame ones; the method was immunoSEQ multiplex PCR. The sample lists about 490,000 clones; roughly four fifths were seen once. The sample was PBMCs. The receptors were gathered from a woman between 40 and 55 years old in good health. Some clones in this sample may be carry-over from other donors' samples.

The chain has TRBV27 and TRBJ1-1; D is undetermined. This CDR3 spans 15 amino acids. Between the trimmed V and J ends, which lost 6 bases and 1 base, there was a span of 15 bases. Germline assignment: CDR1 MNHEY and CDR2 SMNVEV (reference sequence). CDR3 region: CASRRGRAGNTEAFF. The CDR3 region has the DNA TGTGCCAGCAGGAGAGGGAGGGCTGGGAACACTGAAGCTTTCTTT.

This clone occurred a few times. This chain uses TRBV9 with TRBJ1-1, with D maybe TRBD1 (6 bases). Trimming cost V 4 bases and J 3 bases, with 16 bases left between them. This CDR3 is 15 amino acids long. Germline CDR1 is SGDLS and CDR2 is YYNGEE. CDR3 DNA sequence: TGTGCCAGCAGCAGCACAGGGAATCTTTACACTGAAGCTTTCTTT. It specifies CASSSTGNLYTEAFF.

This clone was seen ten or more times. V and J are TRBV7-9 and TRBJ2-7, with D unresolved. CDR1 is SEHNR and CDR2 is FQNEAQ in the germline V gene (reference sequence). Trimming shortened V by 3 bases and J by 4 bases, and 10 bases separated the two germline ends. This CDR3 has 13 residues. CDR3 DNA sequence: TGTGCCAGCAGCTTGCCTTTGGGATACGAGCAGTACTTC. It specifies CASSLPLGYEQYF.

This clone was observed a handful of times. This sequence joins TRBV9 and TRBJ2-7; D is possibly TRBD2 (6 bases). The CDR3 spans 15 residues. CDR1 is SGDLS, CDR2 YYNGEE, per germline. The V and J ends lost 0 bases and 4 bases respectively, with 14 bases between them. The CDR3 DNA reads as TGTGCCAGCAGCGTAGATAATAGCGGACCATACGAGCAGTACTTC. This encodes CASSVDNSGPYEQYF.

This chain connects TRBV7-9 to TRBJ1-2; D gene ambiguous. The CDR3 loop spans 13 amino acids. Germline CDR1 is SEHNR and CDR2 is FQNEAQ (reference sequence). V lost 5 bases and J 6 bases, leaving 13 bases between the germline ends. As DNA, the CDR3 is TGTGCCAGCAGCACTCAGCGGGTCGATGGCTACACCTTC. It translates to CASSTQRVDGYTF.

In the case of this clone: Within the sample, other DNA sequences also encode this same CDR3. V and J are TRBV6-1 and TRBJ2-2, with 11 bases matching TRBD2. Germline assignment: CDR1 MNHNS and CDR2 SASEGT. With 2 bases clipped from V and 6 bases from J, the junction kept 2 bases outside the gene matches. The CDR3 contains 15 residues. For the CDR3, the DNA is TGTGCCAGCAGTGAACTAGCGGGAGGCCCCGGGGAGCTGTTTTTT. As protein: CASSELAGGPGELFF.

This chain joins TRBV7-9 and TRBJ1-4; 9 nucleotides line up with TRBD1. The CDR3 extends over 19 amino acids. The germline CDR1 and CDR2 sequences are SEHNR and FQNEAQ (reference sequence). V trimming: 3 bases; J trimming: 6 bases; junction bases outside the gene matches: 17. CDR3 residues: CASSFHSFNRGRLDEKLFF. For the CDR3, the DNA is TGTGCCAGCAGCTTCCATAGCTTTAACAGGGGGCGCCTCGATGAAAAACTGTTTTTT.

V gene TRBV6-5 combines with J gene TRBJ2-7, with TRBD2 matching 12 bases. The junction had 9 bases not matched to a gene; V was cut back by 6 bases and J by 6 bases. The CDR3 has 15 amino acids. In germline, CDR1 is MNHEY, CDR2 SVGAGI. The CDR3 DNA reads as TGTGCCAGCAGATCACCGGGACTAGCGGGCGGCGAGCAGTACTTC. It is translated as CASRSPGLAGGEQYF.

V gene TRBV6-1 combines with J gene TRBJ2-3; the D gene is possibly TRBD1 (6 bases). Trimming removed 4 bases from V and 0 bases from J, with 20 bases in between. CDR1 is MNHNS, CDR2 SASEGT, per germline. The CDR3 totals 18 residues. The CDR3 here is CASSASNFWTASTDTQYF. The DNA for the CDR3 is TGTGCCAGCAGTGCCTCCAACTTCTGGACAGCTAGCACAGATACGCAGTATTTT.

The chain joins TRBV5-1 to TRBJ2-6; D gene uncertain. The CDR3 is 15 amino acids. Germline CDR1 reads SGHRS; CDR2 reads YFSETQ. V lost 2 bases, J lost 1 base, and 7 bases lay in between. The CDR3 region is CASSFDPSGANVLTF. In DNA form, the CDR3 reads TGCGCCAGCAGCTTTGATCCTTCTGGGGCCAACGTCCTGACTTTC.

The V call is TRBV2, the J call TRBJ1-2, with D uncertain. Germline CDR1 and CDR2: SNHLY and FYNNEI. The CDR3 sequence is 14 residues long. Trimming stripped 2 bases from V and 1 base from J, with 8 bases between. The CDR3 sequence: CASSERSFNYGYTF. DNA for the CDR3: TGTGCCAGCAGTGAACGCAGCTTTAACTATGGCTACACCTTC.

The chain couples TRBV7-3 to TRBJ2-2, with TRBD1 matching 8 bases. V shed 7 bases, J shed 2 bases, and the junction held 6 bases outside the gene matches. The CDR3 runs 15 residues. Per the germline V gene, CDR1 is SGHTA and CDR2 is FQGTGA. The CDR3 coding sequence is TGTGCCAGCACCACGGACAGGGAAAACACCGGGGAGCTGTTTTTT. It translates to CASTTDRENTGELFF.

This chain uses TRBV19 with TRBJ2-3; D might be TRBD2 (5 bases). The germline CDR1 and CDR2 sequences are LNHDA and SQIVND (reference sequence). V lost 4 bases and J 4 bases, leaving 12 bases between the germline ends. The CDR3 has 14 amino acids. CDR3 amino acids: CASSRLTGADTQYF. As DNA, the CDR3 is TGTGCCAGTAGTAGACTCACCGGGGCAGATACGCAGTATTTT.

J is TRBJ1-1 and V is TRBV29-1; D remains ambiguous. CDR3 length: 13 amino acids. The germline gives CDR1 SQVTM, CDR2 ANQGSEA. The ends were cut back, 6 bases at V and 0 bases at J, with 11 bases in the middle. CDR3 sequence: CSVAFGMNTEAFF. The CDR3 nucleotides read TGCAGCGTCGCATTTGGTATGAACACTGAAGCTTTCTTT.

This clone appeared many times. This sample also contains other DNA sequences that code for the same CDR3. The chain combines TRBV5-6 with TRBJ1-2; D is possibly TRBD1 (5 bases). In germline, CDR1 is SGHDT, CDR2 YYEEEE. The CDR3 loop spans 11 amino acids. Trimming cost V 4 bases and J 8 bases, with 9 bases left between them. The CDR3 nucleotides read TGTGCCAGCAGCCTCCGGGGGGGCTACACCTTC. Amino acids: CASSLRGGYTF.

The rearrangement links TRBV18 to TRBJ2-1, with 11 bases identical to TRBD2. The CDR3 is made up of 17 amino acids. V shed 2 bases and J 5 bases; nucleotides not matched to a gene: 8. From germline, CDR1 is KGHSH and CDR2 LQKENI. The CDR3 DNA sequence: TGTGCCAGCTCACCAACCTTAGCGGGAGGGCTGAACAATGAGCAGTTCTTC. Its protein product is CASSPTLAGGLNNEQFF.

This clone was seen only a few times. This sequence is one base from a far larger clone and is likely a read error. The V and J genes are TRBV27 and TRBJ2-1; D gene ambiguous. Trimming pared 11 bases from V and 4 bases from J, leaving 9 bases between. The CDR3 runs to 11 residues. Germline-derived CDR1 and CDR2 are MNHEY and SMNVEV (reference sequence). CDR3 protein: CAGSDYNEQFF. CDR3 in DNA: TGTGCCGGCTCCGATTACAATGAGCAGTTCTTC.

This rearrangement joins TRBV11-3 to TRBJ2-5, with 7 bases fitting TRBD2. The J call is in doubt because the DNA end fits TRBJ2-7 better. CDR1 and CDR2 (germline): SGHNT, YENEEA. The CDR3 is 15 residues long. The CDR3 nucleotides are TGTGCCAGCAGCTTAGGCGGGGGATCGTTCGGCGAGCAGTACTTC. As protein: CASSLGGGSFGEQYF.

Concerning this clone itself: Within the sample, other DNA sequences also encode this same CDR3. V is TRBV9 and J is TRBJ2-1, with 7 bases aligning to TRBD2. The J segment lost 3 bases and the V segment lost 0 bases, leaving 0 bases of the junction unmatched. The CDR3 is 14 residues long. CDR1 is SGDLS, CDR2 YYNGEE, per germline. CDR3 in DNA: TGTGCCAGCAGCGTAGCTAGCGGCTACAATGAGCAGTTCTTC. The encoded protein is CASSVASGYNEQFF.

This sequence joins TRBV10-3 and TRBJ2-5; the D gene is possibly TRBD1 (6 bases). V was cut by 3 bases and J by 1 base, with 15 bases left in between. This CDR3 region has 16 residues. CDR1 is ENHRY, CDR2 SYGVKD, per germline. Here the CDR3 DNA reads TGTGCCATCAGTGATCCCCCCGCGGACAGCCAAGAGACCCAGTACTTC. It encodes CAISDPPADSQETQYF.

The J gene is TRBJ1-2, the V gene TRBV5-6, with 9 bases aligning to TRBD1. Per germline, CDR1 SGHDT and CDR2 YYEEEE. V shed 1 base and J 6 bases; nucleotides not matched to a gene: 4. The CDR3 spans 14 residues. As DNA, the CDR3 is TGTGCCAGCAGCTTGAACAGGGGGCTTAATGGCTACACCTTC. This codes for CASSLNRGLNGYTF.

V usage is TRBV5-5 and J usage is TRBJ2-7, with TRBD1 identical over 8 bases. Germline CDR1 and CDR2: SGHKS and YYEKEE (reference sequence). V lost 0 bases, J lost 2 bases, and 4 bases stayed unmatched. The CDR3 runs 15 residues. CDR3 nucleotides: TGTGCCAGCAGCTTGGCCCTGACAGGGGCCTACGAGCAGTACTTC. Translating gives CASSLALTGAYEQYF.

The gene calls are TRBV4-1 and TRBJ2-7; 7 bases map to TRBD1. V shed 0 bases, J shed 5 bases, and the junction held 7 bases outside the gene matches. This CDR3 has 15 residues. Germline lookup yields CDR1 MGHRA and CDR2 YSYEKL. As DNA, the CDR3 is TGCGCCAGCAGCCAAGACTTGGGCAGGGGGAACGAGCAGTACTTC. Translating it yields CASSQDLGRGNEQYF.

The rearrangement joins TRBV4-2 to TRBJ1-6; D not resolved. V was pared by 5 bases and J by 10 bases, with 18 bases between. The CDR3 sequence is 15 residues long. Germline V gene lookup returns CDR1 LGHNA and CDR2 YNFKEQ. The CDR3 region has the DNA TGTGCCAGCAGCTCATCCTTCCAGGAAGGATCACCCCTCCACTTT. This translates into CASSSSFQEGSPLHF.

This clone was counted once. The chain joins TRBV19 to TRBJ2-1, with TRBD2 as a possible D gene (5 bases). Trimming removed 1 base from V and 0 bases from J, with 7 bases in between. This CDR3 contains 15 residues. Per the germline V gene, CDR1 is LNHDA and CDR2 is SQIVND (reference sequence). The CDR3 bases are TGTGCCAGTAGTATAGTGGCGGGCTCCTACAATGAGCAGTTCTTC. This sequence encodes CASSIVAGSYNEQFF.

In this sample, this clone turned up many times. This sequence joins TRBV7-3 and TRBJ1-5; a possible D gene is TRBD1 (5 bases). The CDR3 is made up of 13 amino acids. CDR1 and CDR2 (germline): SGHTA, FQGTGA. V was pared by 5 bases and J by 5 bases, with 10 bases between. CDR3 in DNA: TGTGCCAGCAGCGCAGACAGTCATCAGCCCCAGCATTTT. Translated, it gives CASSADSHQPQHF.

The chain joins TRBV28 to TRBJ1-3; 9 positions agree with TRBD1. The germline CDR1 and CDR2 sequences are MDHEN and SYDVKM. The CDR3 covers 14 residues. Losses at the gene ends were 6 bases for V and 0 bases for J; bases not matched to a gene: 0. CDR3 sequence (DNA): TGTGCCAGCAGGGACAGGGGCTCTGGAAACACCATATATTTT. This sequence encodes CASRDRGSGNTIYF.